The present T cell receptor (beta chain) was sequenced within a study of Graves' ophthalmopathy and Graves' hyperthyroidism. Scientists amplified the TCR beta CDR3 regions from RNA transcripts. RT-PCR was first run with HTBI primers, then multiplex PCR in a second round. TCRdb analysed the multiplex PCR reads with MiXCR anew, one entry per CDR3 protein. The table lists about 480,000 distinct CDR3 sequences, around 14% of them singletons, with around 9.8% in the top ten. A few counts support this clonotype. Clinical symptoms, serum thyroxine, TRAb, thyroid ultrasound and orbital computed tomography formed the basis of diagnosis. V was cut by 5 bases and J by 6 bases, with 16 bases left in between. This CDR3 comprises 13 residues. Germline CDR1 reads GTSNPN; CDR2 reads SVGIG (reference sequence).

Source material: blood. The receptor was derived from a woman younger than 45 with Graves' ophthalmopathy. The J gene is TRBJ1-2, the V gene TRBV30; possibly TRBD1 for D (6 bases). The CDR3 protein is CAWAEAGVHGYTF. The CDR3 nucleotides read TGTGCCTGGGCCGAGGCAGGGGTCCATGGCTACACCTTC.